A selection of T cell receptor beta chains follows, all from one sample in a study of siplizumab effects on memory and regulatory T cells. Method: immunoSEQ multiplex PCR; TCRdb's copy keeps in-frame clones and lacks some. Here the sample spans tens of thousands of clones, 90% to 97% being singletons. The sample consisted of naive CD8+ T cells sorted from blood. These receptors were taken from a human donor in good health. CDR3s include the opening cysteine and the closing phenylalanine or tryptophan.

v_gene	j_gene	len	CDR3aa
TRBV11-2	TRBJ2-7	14	CASSFGTGPYEQYF
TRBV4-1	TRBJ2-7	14	CASSQDRGTYEQYF
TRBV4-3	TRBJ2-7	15	CASSPHRDLSYEQYF
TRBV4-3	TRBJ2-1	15	CASSQGRGGYNEQFF
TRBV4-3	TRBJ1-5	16	CASSQDWGDSDQPQHF
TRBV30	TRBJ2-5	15	CAWALGLAGGETQYF
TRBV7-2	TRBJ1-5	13	CASGWGGDQPQHF
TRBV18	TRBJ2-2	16	CASSPSWLVNTGELFF
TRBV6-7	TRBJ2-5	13	CASRGQVEETQYF
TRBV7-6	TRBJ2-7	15	CASSLGDTLNYEQYF
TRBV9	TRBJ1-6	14	CASSEGRDNSPLHF
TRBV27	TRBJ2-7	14	CASSLSPGAWEQYF
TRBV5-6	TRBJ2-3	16	CASSLDSGGGADTQYF
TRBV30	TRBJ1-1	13	CAWSVFANTEAFF
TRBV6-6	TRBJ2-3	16	CASSYLRTGSTDTQYF
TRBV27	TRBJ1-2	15	CASSLSRPVVNGYTF
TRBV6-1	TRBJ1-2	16	CASSEGTDRVWHGYTF
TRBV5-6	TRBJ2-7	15	CASSSPGQGGYEQYF
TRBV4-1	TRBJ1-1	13	CASSQVRGTEAFF
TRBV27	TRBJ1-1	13	CASSLRLNTEAFF
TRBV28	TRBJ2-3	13	CASSTRTSGGQYF
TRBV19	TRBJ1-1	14	CASSPGTPGTEAFF
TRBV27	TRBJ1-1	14	CASSYTGGNTEAFF
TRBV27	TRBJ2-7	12	CASTDSSYEQYF
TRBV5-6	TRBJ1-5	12	CASSPFGQPQHF
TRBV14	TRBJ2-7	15	CASSPPGRQSYEQYF
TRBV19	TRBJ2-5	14	CASSPTGYQETQYF
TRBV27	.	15	CASSFYRFGLDEQYF
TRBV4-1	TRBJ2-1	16	CASSQAVSGAYNEQFF
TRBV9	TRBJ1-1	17	CASSAPTDRAANTEAFF
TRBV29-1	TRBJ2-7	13	CSVERTGSYEQYF
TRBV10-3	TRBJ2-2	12	CAISNWTGELFF
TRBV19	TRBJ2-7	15	CASSMSGGTTYEQYF
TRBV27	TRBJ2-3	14	CASSAGDYTDTQYF
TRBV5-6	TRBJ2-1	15	CASSPGTGPYNEQFF
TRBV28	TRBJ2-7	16	CASSSPVPSGGYEQYF
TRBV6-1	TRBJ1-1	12	CASARGWTEAFF
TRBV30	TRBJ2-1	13	CAWKLGAYNEQFF
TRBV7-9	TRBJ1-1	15	CASSLALGNSREAFF
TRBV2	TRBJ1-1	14	CASSDPTGGTEAFF
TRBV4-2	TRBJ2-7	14	CASSRNRGPDEQYF
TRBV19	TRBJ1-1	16	CASSSPILGGMAEAFF
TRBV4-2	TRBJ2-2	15	CASSPGDSNTGELFF
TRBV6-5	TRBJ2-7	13	CASSSPGANEQYF
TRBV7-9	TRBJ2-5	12	CASRGGFETQYF
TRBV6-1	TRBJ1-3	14	CASSEGFSGNTIYF
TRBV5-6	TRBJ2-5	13	CASSLVQPETQYF
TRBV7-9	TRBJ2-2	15	CASSATGDNTGELFF
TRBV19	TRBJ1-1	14	CASSIADSGTEAFF
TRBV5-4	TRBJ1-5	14	CASPGASSNQPQHF
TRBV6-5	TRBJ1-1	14	CASSYQGMNTEAFF
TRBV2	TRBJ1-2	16	CASSDFLTDSNYGYTF
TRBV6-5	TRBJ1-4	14	CASSYSSVGEKLFF
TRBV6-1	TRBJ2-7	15	CASSYGGDHTYEQYF